This T cell receptor (beta chain) was observed in a study of identical twins. Whole-study results and caveats: It was out-of-frame TCR alpha sharing in monozygotic twins that models underestimated. Cross-sectional statistics underpinned the conclusions; the same donors were not followed.

This clonotype was counted at least ten times. Its antigen is not identified. TCRdb ran MiXCR on the 5' RACE reads and lists one entry per CDR3 protein. The sample contains 500,000 to 700,000 distinct CDR3 sequences, 7.1% of which appear only once. Everyone who donated was a healthy Caucasian. These data were also reused for a study on yellow fever vaccine responses in identical twins.

Sequencing was carried out using PBMCs. The sequence was obtained from a woman in her late teens or twenties in good health.

The CDR3 region has the DNA TGTGCCAGCAGCTTAGCGACCGGGACTTTATACGAGCAGTACTTC. It encodes CASSLATGTLYEQYF. The V gene is TRBV7-6, the J gene TRBJ2-7; maybe TRBD2 (6 bases). Trimming pared 0 bases from V and 4 bases from J, leaving 13 bases between. This CDR3 comprises 15 residues. In germline, CDR1 is SGHVS, CDR2 FNYEAQ. Drawing the rest from reference TRBV7-6 and TRBJ2-7, the complete variable domain is GAGVSQSPRYKVTKRGQDVALRCDPISGHVSLYWYRQALGQGPEFLTYFNYEAQQDKSGLPNDRFSAERPEGSISTLTIQRTEQRDSAMYRCASSLATGTLYEQYFGPGTRLTVT.